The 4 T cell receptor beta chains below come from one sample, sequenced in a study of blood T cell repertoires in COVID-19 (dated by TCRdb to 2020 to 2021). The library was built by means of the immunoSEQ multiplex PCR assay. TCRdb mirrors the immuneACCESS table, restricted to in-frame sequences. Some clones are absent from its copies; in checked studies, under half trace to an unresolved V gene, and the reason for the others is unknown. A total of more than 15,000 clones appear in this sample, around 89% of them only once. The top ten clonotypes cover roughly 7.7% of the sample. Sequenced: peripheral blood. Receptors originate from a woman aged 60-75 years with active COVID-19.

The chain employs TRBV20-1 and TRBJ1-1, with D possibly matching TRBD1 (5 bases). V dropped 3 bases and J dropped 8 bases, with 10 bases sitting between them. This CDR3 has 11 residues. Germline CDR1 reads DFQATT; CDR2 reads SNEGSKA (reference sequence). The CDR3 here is CSARSAGEAFF. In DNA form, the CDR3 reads TGCAGTGCTAGGTCGGCAGGGGAAGCTTTCTTT.

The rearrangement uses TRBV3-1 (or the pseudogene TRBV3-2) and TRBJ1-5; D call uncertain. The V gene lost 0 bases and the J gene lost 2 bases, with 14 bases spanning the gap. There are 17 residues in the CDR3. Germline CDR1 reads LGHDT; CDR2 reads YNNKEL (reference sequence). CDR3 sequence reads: CASSQEPQARGNQPQHF. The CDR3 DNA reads TGTGCCAGCAGCCAAGAACCTCAAGCGAGGGGCAATCAGCCCCAGCATTTT.

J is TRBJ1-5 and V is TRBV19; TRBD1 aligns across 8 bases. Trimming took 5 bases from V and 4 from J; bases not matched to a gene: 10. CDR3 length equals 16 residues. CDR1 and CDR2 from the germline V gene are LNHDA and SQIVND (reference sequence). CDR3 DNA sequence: TGTGCCAGTAGTCTTGGACAGGGAGCCGTAAATCAGCCCCAGCATTTT. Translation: CASSLGQGAVNQPQHF.

The CDR3 sequence is CSARQGYEQYF. In DNA, the CDR3 is TGCAGTGCTCGTCAGGGATACGAGCAGTACTTC. This chain connects TRBV20-1 to TRBJ2-7, with D perhaps TRBD1 (5 bases). Trimming pared 5 bases from V and 4 bases from J, leaving 9 bases between. Per germline, CDR1 DFQATT and CDR2 SNEGSKA (reference sequence). The CDR3 length is 11 residues.